These 21 T cell receptor beta chains were sequenced from one sample in a study of cytomegalovirus exposure and HLA in healthy donors. PCR involved 60 Vbeta and 13 Jbeta primers. Sequencing was performed with immunoSEQ multiplex PCR; in TCRdb, only in-frame clones are kept and a portion is missing. This repertoire shows about 190,000 clones, 65% to 85% found once; its top ten account for around 3.9%. The specimen sequenced was PBMCs. Receptors were obtained from a man over 45 in good health and CMV-seronegative.

The chain uses TRBV2 and TRBJ1-5; D perhaps matches TRBD1 (6 bases). CDR1 and CDR2 (germline): SNHLY, FYNNEI. V lost 7 bases and J 2 bases, leaving 21 bases between the germline ends. CDR3 size: 17 residues. The CDR3 reads CASTQGVGATRNQPQHF. CDR3 sequence (DNA): TGTGCCAGCACTCAAGGAGTGGGGGCGACTCGCAATCAGCCCCAGCATTTT.

The J gene is TRBJ2-3, the V gene TRBV18; possibly TRBD1 for D (6 bases). The germline CDR1 and CDR2 sequences are KGHSH and LQKENI. The CDR3 length is 15 residues. Trimming left V 0 bases short and J 0 bases short, with 7 bases between. CDR3 residues: CASSPPGTSTDTQYF. CDR3 nucleotides: TGTGCCAGCTCACCACCCGGGACAAGCACAGATACGCAGTATTTT.

The chain carries TRBV27 and TRBJ2-5, with 8 bases identical to TRBD1. The J call may not be correct, given that the DNA end is closer to TRBJ2-7. CDR1 is MNHEY and CDR2 is SMNVEV in the germline V gene (reference sequence). This CDR3 is 14 amino acids long. The CDR3 coding sequence is TGTGCCAGCAGTTTCGGACAGGGCCCCTACGAGCAGTACTTC. Amino acid sequence: CASSFGQGPYEQYF.

The chain employs TRBV27 and TRBJ2-7, with TRBD2 matching 10 bases. J gave up 3 bases and V 2 bases, and 4 bases lay outside the gene matches. The CDR3 extends over 15 amino acids. From germline, CDR1 is MNHEY and CDR2 SMNVEV (reference sequence). The CDR3 coding sequence is TGTGCCAGCAGTTTAGGGCTAGCGGGGGTCTACGAGCAGTACTTC. This encodes CASSLGLAGVYEQYF.

The J gene is TRBJ2-7, the V gene TRBV6-1; 8 bases align to TRBD1. Germline CDR1 is MNHNS and CDR2 is SASEGT. The ends lost 4 bases at V and 5 bases at J; junction bases unmatched: 4. This CDR3 has 13 amino acids. The CDR3 loop reads CASSGDRTDEQYF. CDR3 coding DNA: TGTGCCAGCAGTGGGGACAGGACGGACGAGCAGTACTTC.

V is TRBV19 and J is TRBJ2-3; no reliable D call. This CDR3 is built from 15 residues. Germline loops: CDR1 LNHDA, CDR2 SQIVND (reference sequence). V was shortened by 5 bases and J by 0 bases, with 12 bases between the two germline ends. CDR3 sequence reads: CASSLSFASTDTQYF. CDR3 DNA sequence: TGTGCCAGTAGTTTGAGCTTCGCTAGCACAGATACGCAGTATTTT.

This clone was seen more than once but under ten times. The chain links TRBV5-1 to TRBJ2-3, with 7 bases fitting TRBD2. After removal of 6 bases from V and 2 bases from J, the junction contained 9 bases not matched to a gene. Germline CDR1 SGHRS, CDR2 YFSETQ. The CDR3 is made up of 15 amino acids. Here the CDR3 DNA reads TGCGCCAGCATCCCTAGCGGAGCACCCACAGATACGCAGTATTTT. This translates into CASIPSGAPTDTQYF.

This clone was counted a few times. This sequence joins TRBV7-9 and TRBJ2-7, with 7 bases fitting TRBD1. Trimming cost V 4 bases and J 3 bases; bases outside gene matches: 6. The CDR3 is 14 residues long. CDR1 and CDR2 from the germline V gene are SEHNR and FQNEAQ (reference sequence). For the CDR3, the DNA is TGTGCCAGCAGCTCGCCGGGACAGAGCTACGAGCAGTACTTC. Amino acid sequence: CASSSPGQSYEQYF.

This chain uses TRBV6-5 with TRBJ1-1, with D perhaps matching TRBD1 (5 bases). Per the germline V gene, CDR1 is MNHEY and CDR2 is SVGAGI. CDR3 size: 13 residues. Trimming removed 2 bases from V and 4 bases from J, with 8 bases in between. CDR3 region: CASSYGRVTEAFF. For the CDR3, the DNA is TGTGCCAGCAGTTACGGCAGGGTCACTGAAGCTTTCTTT.

This sequence joins TRBV30 and TRBJ2-1; 8 nucleotides align to TRBD2. The CDR3 is 14 residues long. The V gene end was trimmed by 5 bases and the J gene end by 4 bases; junction bases not matched to a gene: 7. CDR1 and CDR2 from the germline V gene are GTSNPN and SVGIG (reference sequence). CDR3 region: CAWGAGDLYNEQFF. DNA of the CDR3: TGTGCCTGGGGAGCGGGGGACTTATACAATGAGCAGTTCTTC.

The CDR3 DNA reads TGTGCCAGCAGCTTGGGGGGAGGGACACTCACAGATACGCAGTATTTT. It is translated as CASSLGGGTLTDTQYF. V gene TRBV5-6 combines with J gene TRBJ2-3; D may be TRBD2 (7 bases). Trimming cost V 0 bases and J 2 bases, with 13 bases left between them. CDR3 size: 16 residues. Germline V CDR1 and CDR2: SGHDT, YYEEEE.

This sequence joins TRBV15 and TRBJ2-4; D might be TRBD2 (6 bases). The CDR3 is made up of 15 amino acids. Germline CDR1 and CDR2: LNHNV and YYDKDF (reference sequence). V dropped 0 bases and J dropped 3 bases, with 9 bases sitting between them. The CDR3 DNA sequence: TGTGCCACCAGCAGAGATCTGGGGGGCAAAAACATTCAGTACTTC. It codes for CATSRDLGGKNIQYF.

This chain joins TRBV6-5 and TRBJ2-5, with 7 bases identical to TRBD2. CDR1 is MNHEY and CDR2 is SVGAGI in the germline V gene. V trimming: 2 bases; J trimming: 6 bases; junction bases outside the gene matches: 6. The CDR3 extends over 14 amino acids. CDR3 in DNA: TGTGCCAGCAGTTACCCGGGGGGAGAAAAGACCCAGTACTTC. Protein: CASSYPGGEKTQYF.

This chain joins TRBV7-9 and TRBJ1-1, with D unresolved. Trimming pared 7 bases from V and 0 bases from J, leaving 12 bases between. Germline lookup yields CDR1 SEHNR and CDR2 FQNEAQ (reference sequence). This CDR3 region has 14 residues. The CDR3, as DNA: TGTGCCAGCAACGGGTACGTTATGAACACTGAAGCTTTCTTT. Its protein is CASNGYVMNTEAFF.

This rearrangement joins TRBV30 to TRBJ2-6; the D gene is possibly TRBD1 (5 bases). CDR1 and CDR2 from the germline V gene are GTSNPN and SVGIG (reference sequence). V lost 0 bases to trimming and J lost 0 bases, with 6 bases between them. There are 15 residues in the CDR3. The CDR3 DNA follows: TGTGCCTGGAGTGTAGGGGTCTCTGGGGCCAACGTCCTGACTTTC. Residues: CAWSVGVSGANVLTF.

The chain employs TRBV5-1 and TRBJ2-5; the D gene is possibly TRBD2 (7 bases). The V gene lost 3 bases and the J gene lost 0 bases, with 15 bases spanning the gap. CDR3 length: 16 residues. Germline CDR1 reads SGHRS; CDR2 reads YFSETQ. The CDR3 DNA reads as TGCGCCAGCAGCTGGGGGGGCAGATTGTACCAAGAGACCCAGTACTTC. Residues: CASSWGGRLYQETQYF. Together with reference TRBV5-1 and TRBJ2-5, the CDR3 gives the full variable domain: KAGVTQTPRYLIKTRGQQVTLSCSPISGHRSVSWYQQTPGQGLQFLFEYFSETQRNKGNFPGRFSGRQFSNSRSEMNVSTLELGDSALYLCASSWGGRLYQETQYFGPGTRLLVL.

This rearrangement joins TRBV2 to TRBJ1-6; D is possibly TRBD1 (5 bases). Germline V gene data show CDR1 as SNHLY and CDR2 as FYNNEI. This CDR3 region has 14 residues. Deletions cut 4 bases from V and 7 bases from J, with 11 bases between. The CDR3 spells CASSVVQANSPLHF. CDR3 bases: TGTGCCAGCAGTGTAGTACAGGCCAATTCACCCCTCCACTTT. The variable domain in full, with the rest retrieved from reference TRBV2 and TRBJ1-6, is EPEVTQTPSHQVTQMGQEVILRCVPISNHLYFYWYRQILGQKVEFLVSFYNNEISEKSEIFDDQFSVERPDGSNFTLKIRSTKLEDSAMYFCASSVVQANSPLHFGNGTRLTVT.

V gene TRBV19 combines with J gene TRBJ1-1, with TRBD1 matching over 7 bases. The CDR3 has 14 residues. Trimming at V came to 5 bases and at J to 6 bases, leaving 9 bases not matched to a gene. Germline CDR1 reads LNHDA; CDR2 reads SQIVND (reference sequence). This chain's CDR3 is CASSGGGPGSEAFF. The CDR3 nucleotides read TGTGCCAGTAGTGGAGGGGGCCCTGGGTCTGAAGCTTTCTTT.

The chain joins TRBV5-1 to TRBJ1-2; a weak D match, TRBD1 (6 bases). The CDR3 totals 13 residues. Trimming shortened V by 0 bases and J by 8 bases, and 11 bases separated the two germline ends. Germline V gives CDR1 SGHRS, CDR2 YFSETQ. CDR3 DNA: TGCGCCAGCAGCTTGGATGCAGGGGCAGGCTACACCTTC. Its protein is CASSLDAGAGYTF.

The chain carries TRBV4-2 and TRBJ2-7, with D unclear. Deletions cut 0 bases from V and 3 bases from J, with 9 bases between. The CDR3 spans 14 residues. Germline V gives CDR1 LGHNA, CDR2 YNFKEQ. The CDR3 sequence: CASSQDLQVYEQYF. The CDR3 bases are TGTGCCAGCAGCCAAGATCTGCAGGTCTACGAGCAGTACTTC.

The chain is built from TRBV11-2 and TRBJ2-3, with a tentative D call TRBD2 (6 bases). Germline CDR1 SGHAT, CDR2 FQNNGV. CDR3 length: 15 amino acids. Trimming took 1 base from V and 2 from J, leaving 10 bases between them. The CDR3 protein is CASSLVGGYTDTQYF. The CDR3 coding sequence is TGTGCCAGCAGCTTAGTTGGGGGGTACACAGATACGCAGTATTTT.